The rows below give T cell receptor beta chains drawn from one sample of a study of naive and memory T cell subsets. TCRdb independently ran MiXCR on the 5' RACE reads; one entry per CDR3 protein. The table has 55,000 to 70,000 distinct CDR3 sequences, about 8.3% seen once. Receptors originate from a female donor in good health. The CDR3 runs from the conserved cysteine through the conserved F or W. The order of the fields is J gene, D gene, V gene, clone size, CDR3 protein, CDR3 DNA. The D gene is left open where the match is weak. Clone size appears in some rows only: once, few, many, or a class for an expanded clone.

TRBJ2-1	TRBD1	TRBV12-3/TRBV12-4	few	CASSYADRAYNEQFF	TGTGCCAGCAGCTATGCAGACAGGGCCTACAATGAGCAGTTCTTC
TRBJ1-5	-	TRBV20-1	few	CSARDRSSNQPQHF	TGCAGTGCCCGGGACCGGTCATCCAATCAGCCCCAGCATTTT
TRBJ2-7	-	TRBV10-3	few	CAISEGSGQYF	TGTGCCATCAGTGAGGGCAGCGGACAGTACTTC
TRBJ1-4	-	TRBV7-2	many	CASSPDTGRANEKLFF	TGTGCCAGCAGCCCAGATACTGGGAGGGCAAATGAAAAACTGTTTTTT
TRBJ2-1	-	TRBV5-1	-	CASSEAYRVHEQFF	TGCGCCAGCAGCGAGGCCTACAGGGTCCATGAGCAGTTCTTC
TRBJ2-4	-	TRBV4-3	-	CASSQEDGGAKNIQYF	TGCGCCAGCAGCCAAGAGGACGGGGGAGCCAAAAACATTCAGTACTTC
TRBJ2-1	TRBD2	TRBV6-5	few	CATSGGAYNEQFF	TGTGCCACGAGCGGGGGGGCTTACAATGAGCAGTTCTTC
TRBJ1-1	-	TRBV6-5	many	CASSYGTAYSSEAFF	TGTGCCAGCAGTTACGGGACGGCATATAGCTCTGAAGCTTTCTTT
TRBJ1-6	-	TRBV5-5	-	CASSSTQAPGSPLHF	TGTGCCAGCAGCTCCACACAGGCCCCCGGGTCACCCCTCCACTTT
TRBJ1-6	-	TRBV5-6	many	CASSGLMSSYNSPLHF	TGTGCCAGCAGTGGACTGATGAGCTCCTATAATTCACCCCTCCACTTT
TRBJ2-7	-	TRBV29-1	few	CSVGKGRNEQYF	TGCAGCGTTGGGAAGGGCCGGAACGAGCAGTACTTC
TRBJ1-3	-	TRBV11-2	many	CASRLQGSSGNTIYF	TGTGCCAGCAGGTTACAGGGTTCCTCTGGAAACACCATATATTTT
TRBJ1-2	-	TRBV20-1	many	CSAGGRETNYGYTF	TGCAGTGCTGGGGGGAGGGAGACTAACTATGGCTACACCTTC
TRBJ1-5	-	TRBV6-5	few	CASSENVRGNQPQHF	TGTGCCAGCAGTGAAAATGTAAGGGGCAATCAGCCCCAGCATTTT